Presented here are 4 T cell receptor beta chains from one specimen sequenced in a study of post-analysis software for immune sequencing data. Findings and limits, study-wide: TRBV5-6, TRBV5-1 and TRBV20-1 were among roughly 5 TRBV segments more frequent in patients than controls.

The antigens for these receptors are not known. Libraries were made from TCR beta cDNA, and they carried unique molecular identifiers. Via MiXCR, TCRdb re-called the PCR reads, giving one row per CDR3 protein. Among about 540,000 distinct CDR3 sequences listed, around a third were seen once. The sample was blood. The receptor source for this set is a girl aged 2 to 17 with multiple sclerosis.

The rearrangement uses TRBV10-3 and TRBJ1-4; D unresolved. CDR3 length equals 14 residues. CDR1 and CDR2 from the germline V gene are ENHRY and SYGVKD. V lost 5 bases and J lost 0, with 7 bases in between. The CDR3 region has the DNA TGTGCCATCAGTCCAGGAACAACTAATGAAAAACTGTTTTTT. This gives the protein CAISPGTTNEKLFF.

The CDR3: CASSKTSGSGEQYF. CDR3 nucleotides: TGTGCCAGCAGCAAGACTAGCGGGAGCGGTGAGCAGTACTTC. The chain recombines TRBV7-6 with TRBJ2-7; TRBD2 matches 12 bases. This CDR3 spans 14 amino acids. CDR1 is SGHVS, CDR2 FNYEAQ, per germline. V was clipped by 5 bases and J by 7 bases; unmatched bases: 6. The variable domain in full, completed from reference TRBV7-6 and TRBJ2-7, reads GAGVSQSPRYKVTKRGQDVALRCDPISGHVSLYWYRQALGQGPEFLTYFNYEAQQDKSGLPNDRFSAERPEGSISTLTIQRTEQRDSAMYRCASSKTSGSGEQYFGPGTRLTVT.

The sample holds a few counts of this clonotype. The chain carries TRBV5-5 and TRBJ1-2, with D perhaps matching TRBD1 (6 bases). Trimming removed 4 bases at V and 4 bases at J, with 11 bases between. The CDR3 totals 13 residues. Germline CDR1 SGHKS, CDR2 YYEKEE (reference sequence). CDR3 in DNA: TGTGCCAGCAGCAAGGACAGTATCTATGGCTACACCTTC. Protein: CASSKDSIYGYTF.

This clonotype was seen only a few times. The chain uses TRBV5-1 and TRBJ1-2, with TRBD1 matching 7 bases. The CDR3 consists of 14 residues. The germline gives CDR1 SGHRS, CDR2 YFSETQ. Germline trimming cut 0 bases from V and 4 bases from J; bases unmatched to any gene: 3. CDR3 loop: CASSLEAGGYGYTF. The CDR3 DNA sequence: TGCGCCAGCAGCTTGGAGGCAGGGGGCTATGGCTACACCTTC.